A selection of T cell receptor beta chains follows, all from one sample in a study of cytomegalovirus exposure and HLA in healthy donors. Some clones are missing from TCRdb's copy, which holds only in-frame ones; the method was immunoSEQ multiplex PCR. The sample includes 120,000 to 150,000 clones, approximately 80% of them seen just once. Sequencing used PBMCs. Receptors originate from a man aged 35 to 55 in good health and CMV-seropositive. CDR3s include the opening cysteine and the closing phenylalanine or tryptophan. Each record gives: D gene, clone size, V gene, J gene, CDR3 DNA, CDR3 protein. The D gene is left open where the match is weak. Part of the rows lack a size; the others show once, few, many or a class for expanded clones.

d_call: TRBD1
clone_size: -
v_call: TRBV7-9
j_call: TRBJ2-7
cdr3_nt: TGTGCCAGCAGCCCGACAGGGCCCCTTTACGAGCAGTACTTC
cdr3_aa: CASSPTGPLYEQYF

d_call: -
clone_size: -
v_call: TRBV7-8
j_call: TRBJ2-1
cdr3_nt: TGTGCCAGCAGCTTACAGGATGTACAGTACAATGAGCAGTTCTTC
cdr3_aa: CASSLQDVQYNEQFF

d_call: TRBD2
clone_size: -
v_call: TRBV7-9
j_call: TRBJ2-1
cdr3_nt: TGTGCCAGCAGGCCCTTAAGCGGGAGGGGGGACAATGAGCAGTTCTTC
cdr3_aa: CASRPLSGRGDNEQFF

d_call: -
clone_size: -
v_call: TRBV5-4
j_call: TRBJ2-5
cdr3_nt: TGTGCCAGCAGCCCCCGAGGGAGGCAAGAGACCCAGTACTTC
cdr3_aa: CASSPRGRQETQYF

d_call: TRBD2
clone_size: few
v_call: TRBV7-2
j_call: TRBJ2-7
cdr3_nt: TGTGCCAGCAGCTTAGACGCTAGCGGGTTTTACGAGCAGTACTTC
cdr3_aa: CASSLDASGFYEQYF

d_call: TRBD2
clone_size: once
v_call: TRBV6-5
j_call: TRBJ2-3
cdr3_nt: TGTGCCAGCAGTCTAGCGGGAACTAGCACAGATACGCAGTATTTT
cdr3_aa: CASSLAGTSTDTQYF

d_call: -
clone_size: -
v_call: TRBV4-3
j_call: TRBJ1-6
cdr3_nt: TGCGCCAGCAGCGAAGTTGGGGGCAGGAACCAAAATTCACCCCTCCACTTT
cdr3_aa: CASSEVGGRNQNSPLHF

d_call: -
clone_size: -
v_call: TRBV27
j_call: TRBJ2-2
cdr3_nt: TGTGCCAGCAGTTCTCATCGACGGCGAGGGTCCGGGGAGCTGTTTTTT
cdr3_aa: CASSSHRRRGSGELFF

d_call: -
clone_size: -
v_call: TRBV5-1
j_call: TRBJ1-1
cdr3_nt: TGCGCCAGGTCAGGGTGGAACACTGAAGCTTTCTTT
cdr3_aa: CARSGWNTEAFF

d_call: -
clone_size: -
v_call: TRBV28
j_call: TRBJ1-1
cdr3_nt: TGTGCCAGCAGTTTGTCCCGGAGGTTGGGGACAATCAGGGGGAACACTGAAGCTTTCTTT
cdr3_aa: CASSLSRRLGTIRGNTEAFF

d_call: TRBD1
clone_size: -
v_call: TRBV27
j_call: TRBJ1-2
cdr3_nt: TGTGCCAGCAGTTTGGGACAGGGGTTGGGCTACACCTTC
cdr3_aa: CASSLGQGLGYTF

d_call: -
clone_size: few
v_call: TRBV5-6
j_call: TRBJ2-7
cdr3_nt: TGTGCCAGCAGTCAGGGGAGAGGCTACGAGCAGTACTTC
cdr3_aa: CASSQGRGYEQYF

d_call: -
clone_size: -
v_call: TRBV6-6
j_call: TRBJ2-7
cdr3_nt: TGTGCCAGCAGTCCCCAGGGTTACGAGCAGTACTTC
cdr3_aa: CASSPQGYEQYF

d_call: -
clone_size: -
v_call: TRBV27
j_call: TRBJ2-5
cdr3_nt: TGTGCCAGCAGTTTATCCGGGAGTAGGGGGACCCAGTACTTC
cdr3_aa: CASSLSGSRGTQYF

d_call: -
clone_size: -
v_call: TRBV5-1
j_call: TRBJ1-4
cdr3_nt: TGCGCCAGCAGCTTGGGTGGAGGGTCGAATACTAATGAAAAACTGTTTTTT
cdr3_aa: CASSLGGGSNTNEKLFF

d_call: TRBD2
clone_size: -
v_call: TRBV6-1
j_call: TRBJ2-4
cdr3_nt: TGTGCCGGCCGCGGGGGGAGAGGGGCCAAAAACAGTCAGTACTTC
cdr3_aa: CAGRGGRGAKNSQYF

d_call: -
clone_size: once
v_call: TRBV7-3
j_call: TRBJ1-1
cdr3_nt: TGTGCCAGCAGCTTAATGCGGGCGCGGAGAACTGAAGCTTTCTTT
cdr3_aa: CASSLMRARRTEAFF

d_call: -
clone_size: few
v_call: TRBV30
j_call: TRBJ1-2
cdr3_nt: TGTGCCTGGAACGTGGGGCCAGGCTACACCTTC
cdr3_aa: CAWNVGPGYTF

d_call: -
clone_size: -
v_call: TRBV19
j_call: TRBJ2-3
cdr3_nt: TGTGCCAGTACGCCCGGGGGGCATACAGATACGCAGTATTTT
cdr3_aa: CASTPGGHTDTQYF

d_call: -
clone_size: -
v_call: TRBV14
j_call: TRBJ2-7
cdr3_nt: TGTGCCAGCAGCTCCCGAGGTGCCTACTACGAGCAGTACTTC
cdr3_aa: CASSSRGAYYEQYF

d_call: TRBD2
clone_size: once
v_call: TRBV4-2
j_call: TRBJ2-1
cdr3_nt: TGTGCCAGCAGCCAAGGAGCTCTTAGCGGGAGGGCCTACAATGAGCAGTTCTTC
cdr3_aa: CASSQGALSGRAYNEQFF

d_call: -
clone_size: -
v_call: TRBV28
j_call: TRBJ1-6
cdr3_nt: TGTGCCAGCAATTGGGAGGGCCTACGATCACCCCTCCACTTT
cdr3_aa: CASNWEGLRSPLHF

d_call: -
clone_size: few
v_call: TRBV27
j_call: TRBJ2-5
cdr3_nt: TGTGCCAGCAAGCGCTGGGGGCGGGAGACCCAGTACTTC
cdr3_aa: CASKRWGRETQYF

d_call: -
clone_size: -
v_call: TRBV11-2
j_call: TRBJ1-1
cdr3_nt: TGTGCCAGTGCGTTAGTATCGAACACTGAAGCTTTCTTT
cdr3_aa: CASALVSNTEAFF

d_call: -
clone_size: once
v_call: TRBV10-3
j_call: TRBJ2-7
cdr3_nt: TGTGCCATCGCCCGGGTATCCTACGAGCAGTACTTC
cdr3_aa: CAIARVSYEQYF

d_call: TRBD1
clone_size: -
v_call: TRBV29-1
j_call: TRBJ2-7
cdr3_nt: TGCAGCGCAAAGACAGGGGGGACAAGGGAGCAGTACTTC
cdr3_aa: CSAKTGGTREQYF

d_call: -
clone_size: -
v_call: TRBV11-2
j_call: TRBJ2-2
cdr3_nt: TGTGCCAGCAGCGCCCCCGGCGGCACGAACACCGGGGAGCTGTTTTTT
cdr3_aa: CASSAPGGTNTGELFF

d_call: -
clone_size: few
v_call: TRBV4-3
j_call: TRBJ1-5
cdr3_nt: TGCGCCAGCAGCCAAGAAACGCGGATCCAGCCCCAGCATTTT
cdr3_aa: CASSQETRIQPQHF

d_call: TRBD1
clone_size: -
v_call: TRBV6-5
j_call: TRBJ2-3
cdr3_nt: TGTGCCAGCAGGGCGGGACAGGCCCCCACAGATACGCAGTATTTT
cdr3_aa: CASRAGQAPTDTQYF

d_call: -
clone_size: -
v_call: TRBV6-5
j_call: TRBJ2-2
cdr3_nt: TGTGCCAGCAGTTACTCGAGACTCTACACCGGGGAGCTGTTTTTT
cdr3_aa: CASSYSRLYTGELFF

d_call: -
clone_size: once
v_call: TRBV7-9
j_call: TRBJ2-3
cdr3_nt: TGTGCCAGCAGCTTAGCTTCTTCATCCGTCCGGGCAGATACGCAGTATTTT
cdr3_aa: CASSLASSSVRADTQYF

d_call: -
clone_size: -
v_call: TRBV10-3
j_call: TRBJ2-7
cdr3_nt: TGTGCCATCAGTGAGTCGAATGCCTACTCCTACGAGCAGTACTTC
cdr3_aa: CAISESNAYSYEQYF

d_call: TRBD1
clone_size: few
v_call: TRBV27
j_call: TRBJ1-5
cdr3_nt: TGTGCCAGCAGTTACTCACAGGGGGCGAATCAGCCCCAGCATTTT
cdr3_aa: CASSYSQGANQPQHF

d_call: -
clone_size: -
v_call: TRBV2
j_call: TRBJ1-1
cdr3_nt: TGTGCCAGCAGGCCTTATAGCACTGAAGCTTTCTTT
cdr3_aa: CASRPYSTEAFF

d_call: -
clone_size: -
v_call: TRBV28
j_call: TRBJ2-3
cdr3_nt: TGTGCCAGCAGTTTATCCAACAGGGCCCCAGATACGCAGTATTTT
cdr3_aa: CASSLSNRAPDTQYF

d_call: TRBD2
clone_size: -
v_call: TRBV2
j_call: TRBJ2-3
cdr3_nt: TGTGCCAGCCGGGGGGTTACGCAGTATTTT
cdr3_aa: CASRGVTQYF

d_call: -
clone_size: -
v_call: TRBV6-5
j_call: TRBJ2-3
cdr3_nt: TGTGCCAGCAGTGGCCGTGGGGGCTCTCCCAATACGCAGTATTTT
cdr3_aa: CASSGRGGSPNTQYF

d_call: -
clone_size: once
v_call: TRBV20-1
j_call: TRBJ1-2
cdr3_nt: TGCAGTGCTGAAGAACTCTATGGCTACACCTTC
cdr3_aa: CSAEELYGYTF

d_call: -
clone_size: -
v_call: TRBV30
j_call: TRBJ2-1
cdr3_nt: TGTGCCTGGAGTGTAAAGTACCTCGGAGGGACGCAGTTCTTC
cdr3_aa: CAWSVKYLGGTQFF